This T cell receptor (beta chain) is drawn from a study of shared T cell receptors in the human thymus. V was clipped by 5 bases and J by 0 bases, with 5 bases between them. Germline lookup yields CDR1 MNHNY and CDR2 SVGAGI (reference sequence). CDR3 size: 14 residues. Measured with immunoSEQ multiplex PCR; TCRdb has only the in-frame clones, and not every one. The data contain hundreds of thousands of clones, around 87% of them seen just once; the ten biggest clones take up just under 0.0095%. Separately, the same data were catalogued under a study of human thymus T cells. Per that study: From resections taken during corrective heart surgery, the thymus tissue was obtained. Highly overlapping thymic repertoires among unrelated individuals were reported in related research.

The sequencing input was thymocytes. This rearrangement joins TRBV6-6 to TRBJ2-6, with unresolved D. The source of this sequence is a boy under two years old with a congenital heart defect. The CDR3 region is CASSSLSGANVLTF. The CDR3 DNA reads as TGTGCCAGCAGTAGCCTCTCTGGGGCCAACGTCCTGACTTTC.